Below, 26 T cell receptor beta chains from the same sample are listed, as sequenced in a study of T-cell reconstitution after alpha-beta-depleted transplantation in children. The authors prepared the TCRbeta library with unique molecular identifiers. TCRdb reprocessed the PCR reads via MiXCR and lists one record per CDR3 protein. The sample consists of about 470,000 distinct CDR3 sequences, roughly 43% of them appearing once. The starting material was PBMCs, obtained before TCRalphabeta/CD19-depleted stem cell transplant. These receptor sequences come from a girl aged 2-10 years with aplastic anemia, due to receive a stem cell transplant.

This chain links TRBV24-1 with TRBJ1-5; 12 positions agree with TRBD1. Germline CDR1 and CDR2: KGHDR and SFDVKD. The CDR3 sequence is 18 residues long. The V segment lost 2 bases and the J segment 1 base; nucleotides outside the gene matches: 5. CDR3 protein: CATSDWGQGAYSNQPQHF. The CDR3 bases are TGTGCCACCAGTGATTGGGGACAGGGGGCTTACAGCAATCAGCCCCAGCATTTT.

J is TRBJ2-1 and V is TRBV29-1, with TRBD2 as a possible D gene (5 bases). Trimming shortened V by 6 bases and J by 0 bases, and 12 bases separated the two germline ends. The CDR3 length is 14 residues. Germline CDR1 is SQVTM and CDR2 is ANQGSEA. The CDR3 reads CSVFSVISYNEQFF. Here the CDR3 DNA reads TGCAGCGTGTTTAGCGTAATCTCCTACAATGAGCAGTTCTTC.

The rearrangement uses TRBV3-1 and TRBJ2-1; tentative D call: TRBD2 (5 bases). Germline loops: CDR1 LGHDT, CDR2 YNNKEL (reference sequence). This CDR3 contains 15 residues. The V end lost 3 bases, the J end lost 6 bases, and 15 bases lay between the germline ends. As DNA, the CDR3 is TGTGCCAGCAGCCAGGCGGGCCGGACGGTCAATGAGCAGTTCTTC. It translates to CASSQAGRTVNEQFF.

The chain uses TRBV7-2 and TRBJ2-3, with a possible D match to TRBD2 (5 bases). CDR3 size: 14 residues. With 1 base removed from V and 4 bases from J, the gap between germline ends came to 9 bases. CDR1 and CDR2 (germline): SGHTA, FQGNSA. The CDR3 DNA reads TGTGCCAGCAGCTTAGATAGGGAGTCAGATACGCAGTATTTT. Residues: CASSLDRESDTQYF.

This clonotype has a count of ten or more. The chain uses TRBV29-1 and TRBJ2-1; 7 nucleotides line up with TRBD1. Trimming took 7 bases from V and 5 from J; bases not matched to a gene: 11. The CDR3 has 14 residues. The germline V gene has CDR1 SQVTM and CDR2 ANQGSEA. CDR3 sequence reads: CSGDNDRANNEQFF. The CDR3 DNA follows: TGCAGCGGAGACAATGACAGGGCTAACAATGAGCAGTTCTTC.

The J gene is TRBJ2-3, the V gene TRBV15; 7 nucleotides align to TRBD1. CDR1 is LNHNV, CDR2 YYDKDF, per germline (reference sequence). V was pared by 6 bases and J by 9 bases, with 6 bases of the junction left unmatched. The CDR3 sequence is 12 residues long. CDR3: CATSQDRTTQYF. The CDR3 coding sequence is TGTGCCACCAGTCAGGACAGGACCACGCAGTATTTT. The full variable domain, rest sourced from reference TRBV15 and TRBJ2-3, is DAMVIQNPRYQVTQFGKPVTLSCSQTLNHNVMYWYQQKSSQAPKLLFHYYDKDFNNEADTPDNFQSRRPNTSFCFLDIRSPGLGDTAMYLCATSQDRTTQYFGPGTRLTVL.

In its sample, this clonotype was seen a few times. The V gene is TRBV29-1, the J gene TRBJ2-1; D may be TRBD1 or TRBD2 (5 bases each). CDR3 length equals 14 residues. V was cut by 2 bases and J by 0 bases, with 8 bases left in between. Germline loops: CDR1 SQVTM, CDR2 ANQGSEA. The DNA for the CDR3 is TGCAGCGTTGAATGGGGGATCTCCTACAATGAGCAGTTCTTC. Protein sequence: CSVEWGISYNEQFF.

The CDR3, as DNA: TGTGCCAGCAGCAGAGCGGGAGAAGGCACCGGGGAGCTGTTTTTT. Translation: CASSRAGEGTGELFF. The V gene is TRBV7-2, the J gene TRBJ2-2; 8 positions agree with TRBD2. Germline CDR1 reads SGHTA; CDR2 reads FQGNSA. This CDR3 contains 15 residues. With V trimmed by 5 bases and J by 4 bases, 6 bases remained unmatched.

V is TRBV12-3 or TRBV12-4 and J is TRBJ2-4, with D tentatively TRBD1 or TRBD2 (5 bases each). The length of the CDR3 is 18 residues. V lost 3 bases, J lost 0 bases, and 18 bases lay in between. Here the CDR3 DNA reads TGTGCCAGCAGTTTGGGGACCCAAGAGCCCCTAGCCAAAAACATTCAGTACTTC. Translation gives CASSLGTQEPLAKNIQYF.

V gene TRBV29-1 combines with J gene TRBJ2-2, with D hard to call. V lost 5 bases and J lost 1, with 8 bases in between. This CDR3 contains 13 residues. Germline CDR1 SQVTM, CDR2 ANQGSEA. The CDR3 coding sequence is TGCAGCGTTACGCACGAGAACACCGGGGAGCTGTTTTTT. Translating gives CSVTHENTGELFF.

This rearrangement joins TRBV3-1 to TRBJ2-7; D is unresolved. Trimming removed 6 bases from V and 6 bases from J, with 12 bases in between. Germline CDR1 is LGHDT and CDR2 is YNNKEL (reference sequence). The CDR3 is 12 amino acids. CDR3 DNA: TGTGCCAGCAGTTTGACCTCGAGCGAGCAGTACTTC. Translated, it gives CASSLTSSEQYF.

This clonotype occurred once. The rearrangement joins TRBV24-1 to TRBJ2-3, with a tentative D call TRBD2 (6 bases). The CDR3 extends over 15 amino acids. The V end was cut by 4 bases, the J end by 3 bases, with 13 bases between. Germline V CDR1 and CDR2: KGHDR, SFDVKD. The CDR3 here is CATSDPGEGTDTQYF. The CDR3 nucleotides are TGTGCCACCAGTGACCCGGGAGAGGGGACAGATACGCAGTATTTT.

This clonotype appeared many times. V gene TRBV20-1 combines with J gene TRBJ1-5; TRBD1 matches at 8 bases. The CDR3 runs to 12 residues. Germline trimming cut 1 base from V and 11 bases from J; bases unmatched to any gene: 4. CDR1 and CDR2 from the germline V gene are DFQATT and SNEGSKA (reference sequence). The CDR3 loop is CSARGQGKAQHF. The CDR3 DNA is TGCAGTGCTAGAGGACAGGGGAAAGCCCAGCATTTT.

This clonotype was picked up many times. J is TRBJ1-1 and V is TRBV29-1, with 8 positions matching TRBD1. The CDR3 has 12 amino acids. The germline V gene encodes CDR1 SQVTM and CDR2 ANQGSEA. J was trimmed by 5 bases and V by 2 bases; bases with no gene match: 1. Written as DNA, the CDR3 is TGCAGCGTTGAAACAGGGGGGACTGAAGCTTTCTTT. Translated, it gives CSVETGGTEAFF.

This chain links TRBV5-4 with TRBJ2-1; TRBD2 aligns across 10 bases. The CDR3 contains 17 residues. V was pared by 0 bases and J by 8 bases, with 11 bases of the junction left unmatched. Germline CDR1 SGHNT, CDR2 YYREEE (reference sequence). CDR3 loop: CASSLVPSSGGRDEQFF. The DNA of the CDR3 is TGTGCCAGCAGCTTGGTCCCTTCTAGCGGGGGCAGGGATGAGCAGTTCTTC.

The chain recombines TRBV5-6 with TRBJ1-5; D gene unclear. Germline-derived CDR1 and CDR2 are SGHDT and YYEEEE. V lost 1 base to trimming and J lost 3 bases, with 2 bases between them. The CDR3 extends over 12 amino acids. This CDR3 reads CASSLYNQPQHF. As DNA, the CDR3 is TGTGCCAGCAGCTTGTACAATCAGCCCCAGCATTTT.

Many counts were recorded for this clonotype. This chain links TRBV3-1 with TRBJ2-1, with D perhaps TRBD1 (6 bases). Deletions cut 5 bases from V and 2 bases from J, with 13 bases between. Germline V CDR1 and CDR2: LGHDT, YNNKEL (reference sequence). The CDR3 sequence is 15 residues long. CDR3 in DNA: TGTGCCAGCAGCGTCGCCGGGACAACCTACAATGAGCAGTTCTTC. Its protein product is CASSVAGTTYNEQFF.

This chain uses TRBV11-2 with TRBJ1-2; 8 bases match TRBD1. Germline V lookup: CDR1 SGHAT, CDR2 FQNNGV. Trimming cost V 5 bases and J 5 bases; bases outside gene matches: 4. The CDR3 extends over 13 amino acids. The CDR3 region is CASSRDRSYGYTF. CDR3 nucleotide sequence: TGTGCCAGCAGCCGGGACAGGTCATATGGCTACACCTTC. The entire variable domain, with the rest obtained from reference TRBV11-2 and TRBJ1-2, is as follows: EAGVAQSPRYKIIEKRQSVAFWCNPISGHATLYWYQQILGQGPKLLIQFQNNGVVDDSQLPKDRFSAERLKGVDSTLKIQPAKLEDSAVYLCASSRDRSYGYTFGSGTRLTVV.

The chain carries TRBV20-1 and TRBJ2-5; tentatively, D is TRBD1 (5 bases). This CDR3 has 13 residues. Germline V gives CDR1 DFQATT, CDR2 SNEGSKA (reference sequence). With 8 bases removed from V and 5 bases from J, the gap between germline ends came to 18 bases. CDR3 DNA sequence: TGCAGTCCGACAGTGGCGCTCGGCGAGACCCAGTACTTC. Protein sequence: CSPTVALGETQYF.

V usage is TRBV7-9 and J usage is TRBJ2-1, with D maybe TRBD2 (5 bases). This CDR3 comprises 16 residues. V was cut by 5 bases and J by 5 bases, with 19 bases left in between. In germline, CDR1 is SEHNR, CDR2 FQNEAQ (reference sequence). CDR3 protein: CASSPLPPGYDNEQFF. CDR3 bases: TGTGCCAGCAGCCCCTTGCCTCCGGGGTATGACAATGAGCAGTTCTTC.

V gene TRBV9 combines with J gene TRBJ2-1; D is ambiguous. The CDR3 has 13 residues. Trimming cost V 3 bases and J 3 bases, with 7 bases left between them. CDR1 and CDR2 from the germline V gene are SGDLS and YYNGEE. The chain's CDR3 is CASSEDLYNEQFF. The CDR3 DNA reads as TGTGCCAGCAGCGAGGACCTCTACAATGAGCAGTTCTTC.

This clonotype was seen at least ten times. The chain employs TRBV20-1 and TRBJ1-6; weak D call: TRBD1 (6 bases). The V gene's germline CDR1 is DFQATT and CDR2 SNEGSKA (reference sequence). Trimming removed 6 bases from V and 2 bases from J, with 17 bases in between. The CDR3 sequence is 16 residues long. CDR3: CSAAAQGGPYNSPLHF. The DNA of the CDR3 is TGCAGTGCAGCAGCACAGGGAGGACCCTATAATTCACCCCTCCACTTT.

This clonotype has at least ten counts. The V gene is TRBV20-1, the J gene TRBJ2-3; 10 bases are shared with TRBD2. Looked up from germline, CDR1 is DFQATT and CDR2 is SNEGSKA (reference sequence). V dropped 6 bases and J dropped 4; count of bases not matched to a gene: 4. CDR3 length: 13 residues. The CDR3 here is CSALAGEPDTQYF. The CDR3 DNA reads TGCAGTGCGCTAGCGGGAGAACCAGATACGCAGTATTTT.

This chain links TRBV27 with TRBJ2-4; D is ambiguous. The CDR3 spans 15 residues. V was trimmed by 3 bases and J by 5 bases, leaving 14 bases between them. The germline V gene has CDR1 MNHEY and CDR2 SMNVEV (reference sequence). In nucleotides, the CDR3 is TGTGCCAGCAGTTTCTCGTGGGTGGGCGAAAACATTCAGTACTTC. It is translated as CASSFSWVGENIQYF.

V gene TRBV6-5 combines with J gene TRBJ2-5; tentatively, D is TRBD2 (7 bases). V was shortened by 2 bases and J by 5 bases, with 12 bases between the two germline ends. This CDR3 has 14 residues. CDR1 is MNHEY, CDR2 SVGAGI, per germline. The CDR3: CASSYRGALETQYF. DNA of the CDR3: TGTGCCAGCAGTTACCGGGGGGCCCTGGAGACCCAGTACTTC.

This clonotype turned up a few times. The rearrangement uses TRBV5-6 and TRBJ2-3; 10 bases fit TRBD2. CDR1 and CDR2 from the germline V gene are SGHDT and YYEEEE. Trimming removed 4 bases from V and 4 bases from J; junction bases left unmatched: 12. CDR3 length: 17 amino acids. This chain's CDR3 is CASSDRGAGGPADTQYF. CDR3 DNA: TGTGCCAGCAGCGATAGAGGAGCGGGAGGGCCAGCAGATACGCAGTATTTT.